Given below is one T cell receptor beta chain in context. This clonotype was picked up a small number of times. Its specific antigen is unknown. No per-base quality is available; no much larger clone lies one base away. These data belong to a study of T-cell memory formation after mild COVID-19 (dated by TCRdb to about 2021). About the study as a whole: TCR sequence clusters from the two donors were found to be largely donor specific. In a couple of donors, T-cell clones that expanded and contracted after mild COVID-19 were tracked by sequencing TCRalpha and TCRbeta repertoires over time. The cohort was made up of two young adult volunteers, one female and one male, who were previously healthy.

Beyond this particular receptor, the publication reports: Only a couple of mild cases were covered in the study, and larger cohorts including severe cases with pre-infection samples were considered necessary. SARS-CoV-2 specificity was not confirmed for the second-wave clones peaking on day 37. Contracting CD4+ clones were located mainly in the CM and EM memory subsets, whereas CD8+ clones were found to be enriched in EMRA. Some responding clones were found in pre-infection memory, which suggests that pre-existing cross-reactive memory T cells took part in the SARS-CoV-2 response. Balanced CD4/CD8 phenotypes were observed for clones contracting from day 15 to 85, whereas a bias towards CD4+ was observed for a second wave of clones expanding from day 15 to 37.

Sequencing took place on an Illumina NovaSeq 6000. TCRalpha and TCRbeta cDNA libraries were built by 5'RACE with constant-segment primers, adding sample barcodes and unique molecular identifiers. RNA was extracted from every sample with Trizol reagent. Amplification of the libraries took two PCR steps, and the second step added a second sample barcode plus Illumina TruSeq adapters. Sequencing of libraries was performed on an Illumina NovaSeq with 2 x 150 bp paired-end reads. As for how the authors treated the data: With migec v1.2.7, reads were demultiplexed and then collapsed into UMI-guided consensus sequences. With mixcr v2.1.11, UMI consensuses were aligned to TRA and TRB V and J templates and assembled into clonotypes. A clonotype was counted as expanded or contracted only if both edgeR and NoisET called the change significant, with noise models trained on biological replicates. edgeR calls used a false discovery rate-adjusted p below 0.01 and a log2 fold-change threshold of 1. As an exploratory analysis of dynamics, max-normalized trajectories of the 1000 most abundant clonotypes were examined by PCA with hierarchical clustering. Each responding clone was given a CD4 or CD8 phenotype based on the CD4+ and CD8+ repertoires, which had been sequenced separately. The public sequencing data were trimmed at Q25 with fastp and processed into clonotypes with MiXCR by TCRdb, which kept only in-frame beta chains. Rows are combined by CDR3 protein, so each entry shows the most common genes and DNA. Clone size and V and J calls follow TCRdb, not the original study. Across this sample there are 400,000 or so distinct CDR3 sequences, with about 20% seen only once. 7.5% to 10% of the sample is held by the ten biggest clonotypes.

The germline ends are 7 bases apart after V is trimmed by 3 bases and J by 5 bases. The CDR3 measures 12 amino acids from cysteine to phenylalanine. The sequence is cut down to CDR3 DNA, 36 bases in frame from base 1. CDR1 and CDR2, looked up from the germline V gene (reference sequence), are LGHDT and YNNKEL. PBMCs were isolated by Ficoll-Paque density gradient centrifugation. The specimen sequenced was PBMCs or a T cell subset sorted from them (not recorded which). The chain was built from TRBV3-1 and TRBJ1-1, with a weak D call of TRBD1 (5 bases match). The clonotype comes from an adult woman who had mild COVID-19 (a few samples of this study predate the infection). The sample titles of this study are shuffled in the database, so cell type and time point are left out; the donor was told from shared clones. The base sequence is TGTGCCAGCAGCCACCAGGGAACTGAAGCTTTCTTT. It codes for CASSHQGTEAFF.